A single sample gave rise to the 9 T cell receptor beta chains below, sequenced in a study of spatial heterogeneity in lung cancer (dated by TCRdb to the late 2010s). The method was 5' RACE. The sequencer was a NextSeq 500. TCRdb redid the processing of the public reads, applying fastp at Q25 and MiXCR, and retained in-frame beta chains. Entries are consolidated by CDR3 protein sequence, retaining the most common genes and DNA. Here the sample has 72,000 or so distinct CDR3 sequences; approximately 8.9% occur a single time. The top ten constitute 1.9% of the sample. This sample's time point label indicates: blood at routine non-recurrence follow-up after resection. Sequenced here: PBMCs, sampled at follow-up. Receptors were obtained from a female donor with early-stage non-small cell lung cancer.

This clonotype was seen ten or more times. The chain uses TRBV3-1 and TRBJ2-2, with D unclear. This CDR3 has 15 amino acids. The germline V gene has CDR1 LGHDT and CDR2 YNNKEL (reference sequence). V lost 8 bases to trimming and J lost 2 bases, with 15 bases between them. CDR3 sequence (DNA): TGTGCCAGCTCCGACATACCTCTTAACACCGGGGAGCTGTTTTTT. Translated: CASSDIPLNTGELFF.

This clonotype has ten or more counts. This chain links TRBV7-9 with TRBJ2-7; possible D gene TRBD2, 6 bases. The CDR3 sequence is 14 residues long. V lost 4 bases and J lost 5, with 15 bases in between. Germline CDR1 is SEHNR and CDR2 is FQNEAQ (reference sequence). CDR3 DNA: TGTGCCAGCAGCTCCTGGGGGGAGTTCCACGAGCAGTACTTC. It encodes CASSSWGEFHEQYF.

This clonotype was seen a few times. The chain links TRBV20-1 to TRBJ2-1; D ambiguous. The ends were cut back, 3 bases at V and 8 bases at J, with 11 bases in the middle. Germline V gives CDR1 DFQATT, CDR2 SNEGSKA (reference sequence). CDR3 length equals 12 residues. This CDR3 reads CSASEFIDEQFF. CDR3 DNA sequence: TGCAGTGCTAGTGAGTTTATTGATGAGCAGTTCTTC.

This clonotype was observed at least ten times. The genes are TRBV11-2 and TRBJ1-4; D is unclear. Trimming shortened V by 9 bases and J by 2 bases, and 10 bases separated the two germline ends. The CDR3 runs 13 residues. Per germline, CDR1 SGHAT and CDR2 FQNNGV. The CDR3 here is CASRSPTNEKLFF. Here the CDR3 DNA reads TGTGCCAGTAGAAGTCCCACTAATGAAAAACTGTTTTTT.

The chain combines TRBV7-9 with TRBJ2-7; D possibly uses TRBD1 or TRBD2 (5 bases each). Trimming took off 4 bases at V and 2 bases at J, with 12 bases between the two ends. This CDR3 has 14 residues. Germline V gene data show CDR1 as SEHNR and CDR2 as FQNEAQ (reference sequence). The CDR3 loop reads CASSSPEGPYEQYF. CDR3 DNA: TGTGCCAGCAGCTCACCAGAGGGACCCTACGAGCAGTACTTC.

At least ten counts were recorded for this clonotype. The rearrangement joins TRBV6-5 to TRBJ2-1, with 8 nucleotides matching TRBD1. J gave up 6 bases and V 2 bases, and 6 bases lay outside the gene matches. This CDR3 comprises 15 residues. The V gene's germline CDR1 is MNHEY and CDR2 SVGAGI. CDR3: CASSYVRGLGNEQFF. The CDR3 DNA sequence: TGTGCCAGCAGTTACGTCAGGGGGCTTGGCAATGAGCAGTTCTTC.

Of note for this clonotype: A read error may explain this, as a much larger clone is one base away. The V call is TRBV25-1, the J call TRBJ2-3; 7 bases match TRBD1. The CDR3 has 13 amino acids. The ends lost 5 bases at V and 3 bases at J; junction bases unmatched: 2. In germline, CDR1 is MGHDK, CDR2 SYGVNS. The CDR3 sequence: CASSRQGTDTQYF. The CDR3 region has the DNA TGTGCCAGCAGTAGACAGGGAACAGATACGCAGTATTTT.

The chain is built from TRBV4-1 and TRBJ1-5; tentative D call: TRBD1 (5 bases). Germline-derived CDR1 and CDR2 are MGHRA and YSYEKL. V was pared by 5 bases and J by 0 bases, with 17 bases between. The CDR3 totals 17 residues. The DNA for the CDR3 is TGCGCCAGCAGCTCCAGTCGAGGGGATTCTAGCAATCAGCCCCAGCATTTT. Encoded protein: CASSSSRGDSSNQPQHF.

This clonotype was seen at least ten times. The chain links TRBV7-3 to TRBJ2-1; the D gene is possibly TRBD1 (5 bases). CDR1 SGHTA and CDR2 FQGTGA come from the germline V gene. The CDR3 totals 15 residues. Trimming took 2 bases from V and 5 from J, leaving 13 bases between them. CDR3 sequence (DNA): TGTGCCAGCAGCTTACAGGGTCGATTGGACAATGAGCAGTTCTTC. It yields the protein CASSLQGRLDNEQFF.